Presented here are 7 T cell receptor beta chains from one specimen sequenced in a study of blood T cell repertoires in COVID-19. The data were produced by immunoSEQ multiplex PCR, yet TCRdb's version contains in-frame clones alone and is incomplete. The data hold approximately 100,000 clones, with 81% observed a single time. Sequencing was done on a sample of peripheral blood. Receptors were obtained from an elderly woman with acute or convalescent COVID-19.

The rearrangement links TRBV2 to TRBJ2-5; a weak D match, TRBD2 (6 bases). With 8 bases removed from V and 4 bases from J, the gap between germline ends came to 14 bases. The length of the CDR3 is 13 residues. CDR1 and CDR2 (germline): SNHLY, FYNNEI. The CDR3 loop reads CASGGSSLETQYF. In DNA, the CDR3 is TGTGCCAGCGGGGGGAGTAGTCTAGAGACCCAGTACTTC.

The CDR3 sequence is CASAGAGEDQETQYF. The CDR3 DNA reads as TGTGCCAGCGCCGGGGCAGGGGAAGACCAAGAGACCCAGTACTTC. The chain recombines TRBV28 with TRBJ2-5; D is perhaps TRBD1 (6 bases). The CDR3 loop spans 15 amino acids. V lost 8 bases, J lost 0 bases, and 16 bases lay in between. Germline CDR1 reads MDHEN; CDR2 reads SYDVKM.

Regarding this clone: The sample holds other DNA sequences that translate to the same CDR3. The chain links TRBV7-2 to TRBJ1-2; 8 nucleotides line up with TRBD1. Germline trimming cut 5 bases from V and 2 bases from J; bases unmatched to any gene: 4. This CDR3 contains 14 residues. In germline, CDR1 is SGHTA, CDR2 FQGNSA. CDR3 sequence: CASSLGQGNYGYTF. The CDR3 DNA is TGTGCCAGCAGCCTTGGACAGGGAAACTATGGCTACACCTTC.

The chain combines TRBV18 with TRBJ1-2, with TRBD1 as a possible D gene (6 bases). This CDR3 has 15 amino acids. The germline V gene encodes CDR1 KGHSH and CDR2 LQKENI. With 5 bases removed from V and 5 bases from J, the gap between germline ends came to 18 bases. The CDR3 DNA is TGTGCCAGCTCAATGTGGGCAGGGGCTGATTATGGCTACACCTTC. This codes for CASSMWAGADYGYTF.

The chain carries TRBV3-1 (or the pseudogene TRBV3-2) and TRBJ1-5; possibly TRBD1 for D (5 bases). Germline lookup yields CDR1 LGHDT and CDR2 YNNKEL (reference sequence). CDR3 size: 17 residues. With 4 bases removed from V and 4 bases from J, the gap between germline ends came to 20 bases. CDR3 amino acids: CASSPRNPTTGNQPQHF. The CDR3 nucleotides read TGTGCCAGCAGCCCTCGTAATCCGACAACAGGTAATCAGCCCCAGCATTTT.

The J gene is TRBJ1-3, the V gene TRBV2, with TRBD1 matching 8 bases. This CDR3 contains 14 residues. The V gene's germline CDR1 is SNHLY and CDR2 FYNNEI. J was trimmed by 4 bases and V by 10 bases; bases with no gene match: 9. The CDR3 DNA sequence: TGTGCCACCGGACGGGACAGGACAGGAAACACCATATATTTT. Amino acid sequence: CATGRDRTGNTIYF.

The chain is built from TRBV9 and TRBJ2-7; D might be TRBD2 (7 bases). The CDR3 runs 15 residues. Germline CDR1 reads SGDLS; CDR2 reads YYNGEE. The germline V and J ends were trimmed by 0 bases and 3 bases, with 13 bases remaining between them. The CDR3 loop is CASSVAGGHRYEQYF. The CDR3, as DNA: TGTGCCAGCAGCGTAGCGGGGGGACATCGCTACGAGCAGTACTTC.